This T cell receptor (beta chain) was observed in a study of T-cell reconstitution after alpha-beta-depleted transplantation in children. General study results and limits: The origin of high day-60 TCRbeta diversity in some patients lay in surviving recipient T cells and thymic progenitors.

Germline V gene lookup returns CDR1 DFQATT and CDR2 SNEGSKA (reference sequence). This CDR3 contains 16 residues. The V end was cut by 4 bases, the J end by 0 bases, with 19 bases between. As regards this clonotype: Its antigen is currently unknown.

Unique molecular identifiers were used in preparing the TCRbeta library. MiXCR, applied by TCRdb to the PCR reads, yields one record per CDR3 protein. Among 500,000 to 750,000 distinct CDR3 sequences listed, roughly 30% were seen once. The sequencing here drew on PBMCs, taken before TCRalphabeta/CD19-depleted stem cell transplant. This clonotype was sampled from a boy younger than two with Wiskott-Aldrich syndrome, due to receive a stem cell transplant. The gene calls are TRBV20-1 and TRBJ2-7; D call uncertain. The CDR3 region has the DNA TGCAGTGCTACGCCTTTGGCGGCCACCTACTCCTACGAGCAGTACTTC. Translating it yields CSATPLAATYSYEQYF.